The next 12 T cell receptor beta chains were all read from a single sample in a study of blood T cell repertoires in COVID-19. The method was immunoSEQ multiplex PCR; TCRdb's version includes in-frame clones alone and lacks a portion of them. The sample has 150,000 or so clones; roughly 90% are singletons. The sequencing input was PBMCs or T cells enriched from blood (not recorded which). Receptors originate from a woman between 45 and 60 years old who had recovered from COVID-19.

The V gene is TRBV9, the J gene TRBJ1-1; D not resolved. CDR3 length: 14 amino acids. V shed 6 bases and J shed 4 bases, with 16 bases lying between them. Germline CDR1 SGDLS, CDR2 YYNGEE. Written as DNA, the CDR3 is TGTGCCAGCACCGAGAGGGAGGGTGGCACTGAAGCTTTCTTT. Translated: CASTEREGGTEAFF.

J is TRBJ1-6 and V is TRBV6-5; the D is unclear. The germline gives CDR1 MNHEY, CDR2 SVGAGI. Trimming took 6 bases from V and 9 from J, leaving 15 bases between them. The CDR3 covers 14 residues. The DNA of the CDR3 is TGTGCCAGCAGCTCACCCGGGATGGGTTCACCCCTCCACTTT. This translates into CASSSPGMGSPLHF.

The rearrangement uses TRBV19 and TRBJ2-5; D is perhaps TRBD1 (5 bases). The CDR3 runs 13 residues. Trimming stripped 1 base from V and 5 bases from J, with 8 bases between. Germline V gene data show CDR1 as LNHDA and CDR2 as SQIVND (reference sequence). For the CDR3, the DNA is TGTGCCAGTAGTATAGCAGGGATGGAGACCCAGTACTTC. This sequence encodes CASSIAGMETQYF.

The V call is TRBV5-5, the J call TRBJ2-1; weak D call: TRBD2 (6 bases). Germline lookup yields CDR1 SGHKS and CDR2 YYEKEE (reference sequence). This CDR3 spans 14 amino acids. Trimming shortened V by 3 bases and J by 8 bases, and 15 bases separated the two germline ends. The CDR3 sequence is CASSSQGLLDEQFF. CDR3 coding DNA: TGTGCCAGCAGCTCCCAGGGACTCCTTGATGAGCAGTTCTTC. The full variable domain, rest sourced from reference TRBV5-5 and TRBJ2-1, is DAGVTQSPTHLIKTRGQQVTLRCSPISGHKSVSWYQQVLGQGPQFIFQYYEKEERGRGNFPDRFSARQFPNYSSELNVNALLLGDSALYLCASSSQGLLDEQFFGPGTRLTVL.

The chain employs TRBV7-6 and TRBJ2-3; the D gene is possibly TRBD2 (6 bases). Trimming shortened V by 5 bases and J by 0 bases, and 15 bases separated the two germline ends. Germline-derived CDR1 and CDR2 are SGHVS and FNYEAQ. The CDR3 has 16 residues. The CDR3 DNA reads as TGTGCCAGCAGCCGATCTGGAGGGACTAGCACAGATACGCAGTATTTT. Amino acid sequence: CASSRSGGTSTDTQYF.

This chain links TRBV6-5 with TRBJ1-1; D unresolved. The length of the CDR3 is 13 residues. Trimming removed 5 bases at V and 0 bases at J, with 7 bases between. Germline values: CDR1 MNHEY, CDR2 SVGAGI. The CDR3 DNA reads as TGTGCCAGCAGTCAAAGCGTGAACACTGAAGCTTTCTTT. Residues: CASSQSVNTEAFF.

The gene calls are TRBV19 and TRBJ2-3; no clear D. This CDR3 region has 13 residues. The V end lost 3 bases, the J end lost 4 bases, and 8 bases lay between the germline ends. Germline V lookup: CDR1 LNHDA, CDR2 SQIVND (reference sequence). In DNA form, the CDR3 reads TGTGCCAGTAGTATCTCCCACTCAGATACGCAGTATTTT. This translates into CASSISHSDTQYF.

The CDR3 protein is CASSINPSPEAFF. CDR3 coding DNA: TGTGCCAGTAGTATTAACCCGAGCCCTGAAGCTTTCTTT. The chain combines TRBV19 with TRBJ1-1, with D hard to call. V was cut by 3 bases and J by 6 bases, with 11 bases left in between. The CDR3 has 13 residues. Germline values: CDR1 LNHDA, CDR2 SQIVND (reference sequence). Using reference TRBV19 and TRBJ1-1 for the parts outside the CDR3, the full variable domain is DGGITQSPKYLFRKEGQNVTLSCEQNLNHDAMYWYRQDPGQGLRLIYYSQIVNDFQKGDIAEGYSVSREKKESFPLTVTSAQKNPTAFYLCASSINPSPEAFFGQGTRLTVV.

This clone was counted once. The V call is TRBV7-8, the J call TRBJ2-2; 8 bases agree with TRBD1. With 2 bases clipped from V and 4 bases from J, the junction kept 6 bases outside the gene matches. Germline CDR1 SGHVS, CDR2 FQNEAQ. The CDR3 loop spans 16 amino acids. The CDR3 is CASSLPNRGVTGELFF. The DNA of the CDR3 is TGTGCCAGCAGCTTACCGAACAGGGGGGTCACCGGGGAGCTGTTTTTT.

The CDR3 is CASSQAPSGITSYNEQFF. CDR3 sequence (DNA): TGTGCCAGCAGCCAAGCCCCTAGCGGGATAACCTCCTACAATGAGCAGTTCTTC. This chain connects TRBV3-1 (or the pseudogene TRBV3-2) to TRBJ2-1, with 9 bases aligning to TRBD2. Trimming cost V 1 base and J 0 bases; bases outside gene matches: 7. The CDR3 sequence is 18 residues long. Germline V lookup: CDR1 LGHDT, CDR2 YNNKEL (reference sequence).

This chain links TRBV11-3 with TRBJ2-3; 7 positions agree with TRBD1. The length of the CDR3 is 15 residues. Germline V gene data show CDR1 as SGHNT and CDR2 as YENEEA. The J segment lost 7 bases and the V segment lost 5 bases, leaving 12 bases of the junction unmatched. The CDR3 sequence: CASSGDQTGIHTQYF. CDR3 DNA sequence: TGTGCCAGCAGCGGCGATCAGACAGGGATCCATACGCAGTATTTT.

The CDR3 region has the DNA TGTGCCAGCAGCCCATCAGACAGGGCCGCCAATCAGCCCCAGCATTTT. This sequence encodes CASSPSDRAANQPQHF. The chain joins TRBV4-2 to TRBJ1-5; 7 positions match TRBD1. Germline CDR1 is LGHNA and CDR2 is YNFKEQ. Trimming cost V 4 bases and J 3 bases; bases outside gene matches: 9. The CDR3 loop spans 16 amino acids.